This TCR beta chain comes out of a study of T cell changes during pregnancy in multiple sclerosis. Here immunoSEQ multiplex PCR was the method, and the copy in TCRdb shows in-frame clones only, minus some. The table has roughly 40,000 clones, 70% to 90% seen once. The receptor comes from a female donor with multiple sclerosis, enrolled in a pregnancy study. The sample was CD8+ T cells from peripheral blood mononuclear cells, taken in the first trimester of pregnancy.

CDR3 sequence: CASRPGWDEQFF. The CDR3 DNA follows: TGTGCCAGCAGGCCAGGGTGGGATGAGCAGTTCTTC. This chain connects TRBV6-5 to TRBJ2-1, with D perhaps TRBD1 (5 bases). Germline V CDR1 and CDR2: MNHEY, SVGAGI. The V end lost 6 bases, the J end lost 8 bases, and 11 bases lay between the germline ends. CDR3 size: 12 residues.